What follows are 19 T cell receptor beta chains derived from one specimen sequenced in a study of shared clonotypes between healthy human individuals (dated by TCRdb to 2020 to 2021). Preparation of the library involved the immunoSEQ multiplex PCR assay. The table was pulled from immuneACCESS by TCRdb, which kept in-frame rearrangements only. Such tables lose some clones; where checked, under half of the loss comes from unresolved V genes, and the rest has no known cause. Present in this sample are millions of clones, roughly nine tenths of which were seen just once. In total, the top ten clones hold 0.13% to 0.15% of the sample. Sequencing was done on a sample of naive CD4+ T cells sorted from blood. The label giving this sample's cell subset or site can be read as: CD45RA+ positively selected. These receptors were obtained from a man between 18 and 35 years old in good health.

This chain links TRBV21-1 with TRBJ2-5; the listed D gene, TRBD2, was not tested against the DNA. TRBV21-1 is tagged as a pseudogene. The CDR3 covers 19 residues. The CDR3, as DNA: TGTGCCAGCAGCAAGAGGACTAGCGGGGGGGCCAGAGACCAAGAGACCCAGTACTTC. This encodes CASSKRTSGGARDQETQYF.

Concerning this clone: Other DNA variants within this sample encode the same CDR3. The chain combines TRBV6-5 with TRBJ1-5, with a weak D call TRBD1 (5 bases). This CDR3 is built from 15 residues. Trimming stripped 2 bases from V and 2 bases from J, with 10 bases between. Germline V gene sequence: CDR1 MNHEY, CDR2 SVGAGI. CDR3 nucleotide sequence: TGTGCCAGCAGTTACAGGCAGGGCGGCAATCAGCCCCAGCATTTT. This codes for CASSYRQGGNQPQHF.

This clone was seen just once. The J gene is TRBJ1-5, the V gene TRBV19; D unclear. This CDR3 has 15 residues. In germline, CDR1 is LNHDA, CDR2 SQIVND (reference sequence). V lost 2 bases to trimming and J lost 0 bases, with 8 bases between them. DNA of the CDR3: TGTGCCAGTAGTATACCCGATTATAGCAATCAGCCCCAGCATTTT. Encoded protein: CASSIPDYSNQPQHF.

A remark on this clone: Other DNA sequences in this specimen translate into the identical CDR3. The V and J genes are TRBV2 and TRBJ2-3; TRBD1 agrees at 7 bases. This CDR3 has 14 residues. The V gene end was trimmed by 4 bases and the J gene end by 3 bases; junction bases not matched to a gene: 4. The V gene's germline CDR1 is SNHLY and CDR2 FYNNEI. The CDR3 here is CASSGQGRTDTQYF. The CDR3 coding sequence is TGTGCCAGCAGTGGACAGGGAAGGACAGATACGCAGTATTTT.

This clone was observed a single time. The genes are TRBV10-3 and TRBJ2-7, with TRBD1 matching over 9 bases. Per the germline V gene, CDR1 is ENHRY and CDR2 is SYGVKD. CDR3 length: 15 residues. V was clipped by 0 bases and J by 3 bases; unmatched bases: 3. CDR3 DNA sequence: TGTGCCATCAGTGAGTCGGGACAGGGAAGCTACGAGCAGTACTTC. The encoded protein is CAISESGQGSYEQYF.

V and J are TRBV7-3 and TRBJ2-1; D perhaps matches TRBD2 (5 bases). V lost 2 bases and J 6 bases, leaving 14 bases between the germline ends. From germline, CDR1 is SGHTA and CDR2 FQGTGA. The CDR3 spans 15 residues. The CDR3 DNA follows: TGTGCCAGCAGCTTATTGCCCGGGGTGAGCAATGAGCAGTTCTTC. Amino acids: CASSLLPGVSNEQFF.

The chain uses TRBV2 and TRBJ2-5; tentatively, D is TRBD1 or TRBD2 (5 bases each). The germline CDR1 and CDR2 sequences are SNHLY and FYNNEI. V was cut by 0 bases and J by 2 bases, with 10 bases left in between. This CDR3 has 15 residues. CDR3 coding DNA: TGTGCCAGCAGTGAAGCGCTTGGGGGTCAAGAGACCCAGTACTTC. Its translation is CASSEALGGQETQYF.

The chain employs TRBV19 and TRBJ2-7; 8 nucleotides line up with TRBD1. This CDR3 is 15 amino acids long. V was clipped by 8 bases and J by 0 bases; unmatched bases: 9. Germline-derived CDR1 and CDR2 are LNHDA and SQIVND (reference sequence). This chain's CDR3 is CASGQGWRSSYEQYF. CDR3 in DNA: TGTGCCAGTGGACAGGGTTGGAGGAGCTCCTACGAGCAGTACTTC.

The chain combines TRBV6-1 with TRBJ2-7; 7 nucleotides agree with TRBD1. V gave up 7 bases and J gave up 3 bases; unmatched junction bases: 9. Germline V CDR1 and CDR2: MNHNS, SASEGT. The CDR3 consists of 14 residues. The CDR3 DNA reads TGTGCCAGCAAGACCGGGACAGCTCACTACGAGCAGTACTTC. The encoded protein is CASKTGTAHYEQYF.

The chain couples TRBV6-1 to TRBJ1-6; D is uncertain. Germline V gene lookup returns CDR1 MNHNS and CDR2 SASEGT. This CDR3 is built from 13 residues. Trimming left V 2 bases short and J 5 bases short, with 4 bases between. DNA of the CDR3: TGTGCCAGCAGTGAAAGTAATAATTCACCCCTCCACTTT. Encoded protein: CASSESNNSPLHF.

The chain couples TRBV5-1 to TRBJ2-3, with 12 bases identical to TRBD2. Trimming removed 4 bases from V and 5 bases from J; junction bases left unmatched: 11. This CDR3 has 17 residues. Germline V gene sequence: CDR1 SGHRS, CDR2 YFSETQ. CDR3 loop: CASSAEPSGGAGDTQYF. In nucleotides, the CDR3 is TGCGCCAGCAGCGCCGAACCTAGCGGGGGGGCGGGAGATACGCAGTATTTT.

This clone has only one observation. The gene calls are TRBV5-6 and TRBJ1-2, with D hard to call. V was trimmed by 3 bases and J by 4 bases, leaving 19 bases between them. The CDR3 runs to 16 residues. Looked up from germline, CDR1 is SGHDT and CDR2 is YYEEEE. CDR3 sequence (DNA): TGTGCCAGCAGCTGGGGTTTAGGACCGTCGTCCTATGGCTACACCTTC. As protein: CASSWGLGPSSYGYTF.

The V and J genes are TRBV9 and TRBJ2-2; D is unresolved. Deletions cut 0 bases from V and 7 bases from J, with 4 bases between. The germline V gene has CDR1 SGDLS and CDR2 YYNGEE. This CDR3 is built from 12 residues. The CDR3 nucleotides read TGTGCCAGCAGCGTAGTGGGCGGGGAGCTGTTTTTT. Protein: CASSVVGGELFF.

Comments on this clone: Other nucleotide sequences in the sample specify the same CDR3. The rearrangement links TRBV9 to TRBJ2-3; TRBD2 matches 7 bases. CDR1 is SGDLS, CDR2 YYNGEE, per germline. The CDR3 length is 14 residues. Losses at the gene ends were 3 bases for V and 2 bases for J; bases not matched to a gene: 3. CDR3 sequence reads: CASSARGDTDTQYF. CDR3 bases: TGTGCCAGCAGCGCCCGGGGGGACACAGATACGCAGTATTTT.

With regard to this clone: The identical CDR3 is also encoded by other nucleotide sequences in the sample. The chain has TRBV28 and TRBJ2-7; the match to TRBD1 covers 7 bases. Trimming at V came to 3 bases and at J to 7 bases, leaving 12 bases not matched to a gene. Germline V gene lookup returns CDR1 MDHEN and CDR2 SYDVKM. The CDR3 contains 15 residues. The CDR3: CASSFPKGQAGEQYF. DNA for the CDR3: TGTGCCAGCAGTTTCCCCAAAGGACAGGCTGGGGAGCAGTACTTC.

CDR3 protein: CASSTGASADYGYTF. CDR3 nucleotide sequence: TGTGCCAGCTCTACGGGAGCCAGTGCGGACTATGGCTACACCTTC. This sequence joins TRBV18 and TRBJ1-2; D is ambiguous. The CDR3 totals 15 residues. Germline loops: CDR1 KGHSH, CDR2 LQKENI. The ends were cut back, 6 bases at V and 3 bases at J, with 17 bases in the middle.

The CDR3 reads CASSLAVLTSGRAASSYNEQFF. The CDR3 coding sequence is TGTGCCAGCAGCTTAGCGGTTCTTACCAGCGGGAGGGCCGCGAGCTCCTACAATGAGCAGTTCTTC. The V call is TRBV7-2, the J call TRBJ2-1; 10 positions agree with TRBD2. Trimming at V came to 0 bases and at J to 0 bases, leaving 17 bases not matched to a gene. This CDR3 has 22 residues. CDR1 SGHTA and CDR2 FQGNSA come from the germline V gene.

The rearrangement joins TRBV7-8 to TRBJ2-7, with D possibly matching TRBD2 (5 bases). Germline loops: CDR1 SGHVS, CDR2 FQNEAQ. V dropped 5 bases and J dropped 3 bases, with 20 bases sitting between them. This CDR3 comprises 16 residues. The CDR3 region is CASSPERARSLYEQYF. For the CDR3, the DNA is TGTGCCAGCAGCCCTGAGAGGGCTCGGTCCCTCTACGAGCAGTACTTC.

CDR3 sequence: CASGFSLVGAGELFF. DNA for the CDR3: TGTGCTAGTGGGTTTTCTTTAGTAGGAGCCGGGGAGCTGTTTTTT. The gene calls are TRBV12-5 and TRBJ2-2, with no clear D. The germline V gene encodes CDR1 LGHNT and CDR2 FRNRAP. Trimming took 6 bases from V and 6 from J, leaving 17 bases between them. The CDR3 covers 15 residues.